Included here is one T cell receptor (beta chain) sequence, with context. This clonotype was counted many times. Its binding antigen is unknown. No base-level quality is on record; no much larger clone is a single base apart. Healthy controls were blood bank volunteers in Maryland, USA. Unsorted PBMC libraries were generated from 2 million PBMCs stored in RNAlater at -80 °C until RNA extraction. Peripheral blood underwent Ficoll-Hypaque density gradient centrifugation to isolate PBMCs, which were then cryopreserved in liquid nitrogen. This record belongs to a study of neurological immune-mediated disorders (dated by TCRdb to between 2019 and 2020). For the wider study: The study compared peripheral blood TCR-beta repertoires of HTLV-I-associated myelopathy (HAM/TSP) patients, multiple sclerosis patients and healthy controls using UMI-based sequencing. The approximately 100 TCR-beta libraries included longitudinal samples, technical triplicates and paired sorted CD4+ and CD8+ T-cell subsets alongside PBMC samples. Of the 68 subjects in the cohort, about 14 were HAM/TSP patients, some 35 were multiple sclerosis patients, and some 20 were healthy controls.

cDNA was synthesized by template-switch 5'RACE using a primer carrying a 10-nucleotide random unique molecular identifier by which each TCR transcript was tagged. Every sequencing run yielded over 160 million TCR-beta sequences covering 15-18 subjects. The RNeasy kit was used to extract total RNA. The KAPA Real-time Library Amplification kit was used to amplify TCR-beta VDJ regions with primers for the TCR constant region and the 5'RACE anchor. Sample indexes and Illumina adaptors were added in a first PCR, after which library yield was increased in a second PCR. After Ampure bead purification, the roughly 650 bp TCR product was size-selected on a 2% E-gel SizeSelection system. Before pooling, library quality was checked on a Bioanalyzer, concentration was measured with Qubit, and libraries were quantified with the Kapa Library Quantification kit. An Illumina HiSeq 2500 was used to sequence the libraries paired-end at 2 x 150 bp. To increase sequence diversity, roughly 24-32% phiX was spiked into each library pool. As for how the authors treated the data: The UMI-based MiGEC pipeline processed quality-filtered reads and removed over 80% of raw TCR sequences during error correction. VDJ genes were aligned to IMGT germline references, and clonotypes were defined by unique CDR3 amino acid sequence plus V-J genes. Clonal expansion, Shannon diversity, and CDR3 relatedness (CalcPairwiseDistances, ClusterSamples) were evaluated with VDJtools, and phylogenetic trees were built with CLCbio workbench. A clone was classed as expanded if it had 8 or more unique UMIs, a cutoff based on coefficient-of-variation modelling across technical triplicates. TCRdb handled the public reads itself, with Q25 trimming in fastp and clone calling in MiXCR, and kept productive beta chains. Here each entry gathers all rows of one CDR3 protein and keeps the most common genes and DNA. The V and J calls, along with clone size, are taken from TCRdb and not from the paper's own processing. The sample profile shows 32,000 or so distinct CDR3 sequences; roughly an eighth of them were found once. The ten largest clones add up to about 5.8% of the sample.

The trim is 5 bases for V and 1 base for J, with a gap of 12 bases between the germline ends. CDR1 MDHEN and CDR2 SYDVKM were looked up in the germline V gene. The CDR3 measures 15 amino acids from cysteine to phenylalanine. The sequence is cut down to CDR3 DNA, 45 bases in frame from base 1. Broader findings and caveats from the paper: The highest TCR clonal expansion was observed in HAM/TSP patients, whereas the lowest was observed in MS patients, even when compared with healthy controls. Expanded clones from different subjects shared no identical CDR3 amino acid sequences, which suggests that TCR-beta repertoires were private in all groups.

Sequenced input: PBMCs. The chain is assembled from TRBV28 and TRBJ1-5, with an unclear D gene assignment. The receptor was derived from an older woman in good health. The CDR3 in this case is CASSPRGWSNQPQHF. The DNA reads as follows: TGTGCCAGCAGTCCAAGAGGATGGAGCAATCAGCCCCAGCATTTT.